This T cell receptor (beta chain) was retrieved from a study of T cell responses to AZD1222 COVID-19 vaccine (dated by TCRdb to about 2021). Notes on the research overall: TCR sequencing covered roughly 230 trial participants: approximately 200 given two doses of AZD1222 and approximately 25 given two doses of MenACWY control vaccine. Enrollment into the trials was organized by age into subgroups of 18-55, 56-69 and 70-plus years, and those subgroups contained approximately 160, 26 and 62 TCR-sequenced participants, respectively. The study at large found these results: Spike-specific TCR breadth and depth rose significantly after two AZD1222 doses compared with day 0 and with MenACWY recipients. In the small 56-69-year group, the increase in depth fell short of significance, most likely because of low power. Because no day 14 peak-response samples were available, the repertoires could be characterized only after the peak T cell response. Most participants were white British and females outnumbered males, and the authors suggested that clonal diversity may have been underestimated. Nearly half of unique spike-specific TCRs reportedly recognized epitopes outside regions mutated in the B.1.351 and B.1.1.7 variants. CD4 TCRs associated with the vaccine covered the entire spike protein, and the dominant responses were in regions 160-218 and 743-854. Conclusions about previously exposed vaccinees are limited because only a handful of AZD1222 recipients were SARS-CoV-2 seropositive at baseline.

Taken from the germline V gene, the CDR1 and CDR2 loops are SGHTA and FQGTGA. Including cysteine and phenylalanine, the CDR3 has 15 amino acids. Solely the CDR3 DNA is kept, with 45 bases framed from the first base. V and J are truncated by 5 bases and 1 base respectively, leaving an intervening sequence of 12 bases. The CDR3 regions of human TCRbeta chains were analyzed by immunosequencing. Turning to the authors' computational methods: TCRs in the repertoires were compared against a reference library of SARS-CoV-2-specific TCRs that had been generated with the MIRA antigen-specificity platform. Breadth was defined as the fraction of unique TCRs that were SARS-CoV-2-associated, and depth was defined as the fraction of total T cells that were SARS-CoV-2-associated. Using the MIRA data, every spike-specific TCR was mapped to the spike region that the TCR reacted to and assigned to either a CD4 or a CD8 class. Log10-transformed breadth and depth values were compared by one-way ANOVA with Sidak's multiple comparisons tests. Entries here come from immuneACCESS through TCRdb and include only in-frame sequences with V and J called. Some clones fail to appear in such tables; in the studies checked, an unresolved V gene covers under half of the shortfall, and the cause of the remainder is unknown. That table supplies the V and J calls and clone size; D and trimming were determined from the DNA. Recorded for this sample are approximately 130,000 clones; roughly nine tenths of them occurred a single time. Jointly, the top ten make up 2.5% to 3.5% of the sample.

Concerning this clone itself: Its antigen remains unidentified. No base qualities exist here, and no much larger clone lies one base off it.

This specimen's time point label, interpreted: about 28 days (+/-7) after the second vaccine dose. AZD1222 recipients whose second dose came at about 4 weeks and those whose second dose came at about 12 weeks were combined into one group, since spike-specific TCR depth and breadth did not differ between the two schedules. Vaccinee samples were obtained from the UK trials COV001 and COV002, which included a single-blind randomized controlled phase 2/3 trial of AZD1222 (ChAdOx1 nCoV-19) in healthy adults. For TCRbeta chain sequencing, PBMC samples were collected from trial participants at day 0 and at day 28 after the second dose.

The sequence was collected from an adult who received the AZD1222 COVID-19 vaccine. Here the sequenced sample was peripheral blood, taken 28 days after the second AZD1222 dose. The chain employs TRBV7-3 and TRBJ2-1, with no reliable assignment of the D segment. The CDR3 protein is CASSLGRGSYNEQFF. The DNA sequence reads TGTGCCAGCAGCCTGGGTAGAGGTTCCTACAATGAGCAGTTCTTC.